These 11 T cell receptor beta chains share one sample of origin, sequenced in a study of early T cells in non-severe SARS-CoV-2 infection. MiXCR, applied by TCRdb to the 5' RACE reads, yields one record per CDR3 protein. The sample holds 80,000 to 95,000 distinct CDR3 sequences, roughly 15% seen once. Sequenced sample: whole blood. All receptors come from an adult who was a healthcare worker with PCR-confirmed SARS-CoV-2 infection or an uninfected control (not recorded which).

This chain joins TRBV30 and TRBJ1-6, with D tentatively TRBD1 (5 bases). Trimming left V 8 bases short and J 9 bases short, with 23 bases between. Germline loops: CDR1 GTSNPN, CDR2 SVGIG (reference sequence). CDR3 size: 15 residues. The CDR3 loop reads CAGHQSRVETSPLHF. Written as DNA, the CDR3 is TGTGCCGGCCATCAAAGCAGGGTCGAGACTTCACCCCTCCACTTT. The variable domain in full, with the rest retrieved from reference TRBV30 and TRBJ1-6, is SQTIHQWPATLVQPVGSPLSLECTVEGTSNPNLYWYRQAAGRGLQLLFYSVGIGQISSEVPQNLSASRPQDRQFILSSKKLLLSDSGFYLCAGHQSRVETSPLHFGNGTRLTVT.

This clonotype was observed a few times. The chain employs TRBV5-6 and TRBJ2-3, with unresolved D. V lost 4 bases and J 7 bases, leaving 10 bases between the germline ends. The CDR3 is 12 residues long. Germline lookup yields CDR1 SGHDT and CDR2 YYEEEE. The CDR3 bases are TGTGCCAGCAGCCCCTCTACATATACGCAGTATTTT. Translation: CASSPSTYTQYF.

The genes are TRBV24-1 and TRBJ2-1; D unresolved. The CDR3 has 13 residues. CDR1 is KGHDR and CDR2 is SFDVKD in the germline V gene. The ends were cut back, 5 bases at V and 9 bases at J, with 13 bases in the middle. The DNA of the CDR3 is TGTGCCACCAGTGCGGTCAGGTCCATTGAGCAGTTCTTC. Translated, it gives CATSAVRSIEQFF.

Only a few counts were recorded for this clonotype. This chain joins TRBV6-1 and TRBJ2-1; D could derive from TRBD1 or TRBD2 (5 bases each). The CDR3 extends over 13 amino acids. In germline, CDR1 is MNHNS, CDR2 SASEGT. V gave up 1 base and J gave up 10 bases, with 11 bases separating them. The CDR3, as DNA: TGTGCCAGCAGTGAAGTGAGGGGTAACGAGCAGTTCTTC. Translating gives CASSEVRGNEQFF.

The chain carries TRBV10-3 and TRBJ2-1, with D possibly being TRBD2 (5 bases). V lost 4 bases to trimming and J lost 1 base, with 8 bases between them. Per germline, CDR1 ENHRY and CDR2 SYGVKD. CDR3 length: 14 residues. CDR3 DNA: TGTGCCATCAGTGGGACTTCTTCCTACAATGAGCAGTTCTTC. It codes for CAISGTSSYNEQFF.

This clonotype was observed a handful of times. This chain connects TRBV2 to TRBJ2-6; the D is unclear. V was shortened by 6 bases and J by 0 bases, with 6 bases between the two germline ends. In germline, CDR1 is SNHLY, CDR2 FYNNEI. CDR3 length: 14 amino acids. CDR3 protein: CASRESSGANVLTF. The CDR3 nucleotides read TGTGCCAGCAGGGAAAGCTCTGGGGCCAACGTCCTGACTTTC.

The J gene is TRBJ2-5, the V gene TRBV7-6, with 8 bases that match TRBD2. J was trimmed by 3 bases and V by 5 bases; bases with no gene match: 5. The CDR3 is 14 residues long. Germline CDR1 is SGHVS and CDR2 is FNYEAQ. In DNA, the CDR3 is TGTGCCAGCAGCCCCGGGACTAGTAAAGAGACCCAGTACTTC. Translating it yields CASSPGTSKETQYF.

This clonotype was detected only a few times. The genes are TRBV9 and TRBJ2-1; D is ambiguous. Germline-derived CDR1 and CDR2 are SGDLS and YYNGEE. The germline V and J ends were trimmed by 4 bases and 0 bases, with 11 bases remaining between them. The CDR3 loop spans 15 amino acids. The CDR3 bases are TGTGCCAGCAGCCTCTCCGTCAGCTCCTACAATGAGCAGTTCTTC. It codes for CASSLSVSSYNEQFF.

The sample holds a few counts of this clonotype. V and J are TRBV9 and TRBJ1-2; D remains unclear. V was shortened by 2 bases and J by 4 bases, with 18 bases between the two germline ends. The CDR3 length is 16 residues. Germline V CDR1 and CDR2: SGDLS, YYNGEE. Written as DNA, the CDR3 is TGTGCCAGCAGCGTCAGTCCCTCAACTGCGCGCTATGGCTACACCTTC. Its protein product is CASSVSPSTARYGYTF.

There are many counts of this clonotype. J is TRBJ2-1 and V is TRBV7-9; the match to TRBD1 covers 7 bases. CDR1 is SEHNR and CDR2 is FQNEAQ in the germline V gene (reference sequence). This CDR3 is 16 amino acids long. With 5 bases clipped from V and 2 bases from J, the junction kept 9 bases outside the gene matches. This chain's CDR3 is CASSPRVGGAYNEQFF. CDR3 DNA sequence: TGTGCCAGCAGCCCCAGAGTAGGGGGCGCCTACAATGAGCAGTTCTTC.

The CDR3 reads CASRISDPRRLPGADTQYF. The CDR3 coding sequence is TGTGCCAGCAGGATATCCGACCCGAGGCGACTCCCAGGCGCAGATACGCAGTATTTT. This chain connects TRBV12-3 or TRBV12-4 to TRBJ2-3, with D hard to call. V gave up 6 bases and J gave up 4 bases, with 29 bases separating them. The CDR3 runs 19 residues.